This is a list of T cell receptor beta chains from one sample in a study of monozygotic twins with inflammatory bowel disease. From the 5' RACE reads, TCRdb lists one entry per CDR3 protein and no DNA. This sample's table has 350,000 to 500,000 distinct CDR3 sequences. The sequenced material came from blood. The receptors stem from a human donor with ulcerative colitis or Crohn's disease, or a healthy co-twin of an affected twin (not recorded which). CDR3s include the opening cysteine and the closing phenylalanine or tryptophan.

j_call v_call cdr3_aa
TRBJ2-1 TRBV7-3 CASSLTGTDNEQFF
TRBJ2-3 TRBV12-3/TRBV12-4 CASSFGRGTDTQYF
TRBJ2-1 TRBV5-1 CASSRGWGDPNEQFF
TRBJ2-2 TRBV28 CASKAGSNTGELFF
TRBJ2-7 TRBV7-9 CASSSTDPLQYYEQYF
TRBJ2-7 TRBV2 CATRTSGPYEQYF
TRBJ2-1 TRBV5-1 CASSLDSGRPYNEQFF
TRBJ1-1 TRBV5-1 CASSQPPDRAGDTEAFF
TRBJ2-1 TRBV6-1 CASSGGTGYNEQFF
TRBJ2-7 TRBV4-1 CASSPQGFVNEQYF
TRBJ1-1 TRBV6-2/TRBV6-3 CASSDRGAEAFF
TRBJ1-1 TRBV5-5 CASSSKPGQGWTTEAFF
TRBJ1-4 TRBV5-1 CASSQTGSNEKLFF
TRBJ1-5 TRBV15 CATSRDSQPQHF
TRBJ1-2 TRBV4-3 CASSQDRVRGYTF
TRBJ1-6 TRBV4-2 CASSPSGGEGSPLHF
TRBJ2-3 TRBV7-2 CASSRSSMSTDTQYF
TRBJ2-2 TRBV20-1 CSARGAGELFF
TRBJ1-3 TRBV20-1 CSARRTGDSGNTIYF
TRBJ2-7 TRBV7-9 CASSTSGGASYEQYF
TRBJ1-5 TRBV12-3/TRBV12-4 CASSLAGTRGGAQHF
TRBJ1-4 TRBV13 CASSFGGQGDEKLFF
TRBJ2-5 TRBV3-1 CASSQGETQYF
TRBJ1-5 TRBV6-1 CASSLTPANQPQHF
TRBJ2-1 TRBV5-4 CASSPSGTNGEQFF
TRBJ1-6 TRBV6-1 CASREGRTWAYNSPLHF
TRBJ2-5 TRBV5-1 CASSLGLTSGGQETQYF
TRBJ1-5 TRBV28 CASRLGQGNQPQHF
TRBJ1-6 TRBV5-4 CASSLAAGARSPLHF
TRBJ2-6 TRBV30 CAWSVGLPGANVLTF
TRBJ2-2 TRBV7-3 CASSLRTSGGLNTGELFF
TRBJ1-5 TRBV6-1 CASSAGAGHQPQHF
TRBJ1-2 TRBV30 CAWSVFDRGGYTF
TRBJ2-1 TRBV20-1 CSAAKLAELYNEQFF
TRBJ1-1 TRBV7-2 CASSLVRDTEAFF
TRBJ2-6 TRBV2 CASRADRIPSGANVLTF
TRBJ2-1 TRBV27 CASSFLDPNEQFF
TRBJ1-5 TRBV7-2 CASSYNWGDQPQHF
TRBJ2-1 TRBV24-1 CATSDPRNQDNEQFF
TRBJ2-2 TRBV6-5 CASSYGGSTGELFF
TRBJ1-1 TRBV19 CASFLRGASSEAFF
TRBJ2-7 TRBV28 CASTSRVSEQYF
TRBJ2-2 TRBV14 CASSQEELNTGQLFF
TRBJ1-1 TRBV29-1 CSVAPGYGLTEAFF
TRBJ1-2 TRBV10-3 CAITPGVSNYGYTF
TRBJ2-2 TRBV5-6 CASSLGLVGPGELFF
TRBJ2-1 TRBV6-1 CASSPTGTGGHNEQFF
TRBJ1-3 TRBV4-1 CASSQDGNTIYF
TRBJ2-7 TRBV29-1 CSVRGAGGSSYEQYF
TRBJ2-1 TRBV5-4 CASRAGGESYNEQFF
TRBJ2-3 TRBV4-1 CASRGTSIDTQYF
TRBJ2-7 TRBV7-6 CASSRGDSPYEQYF
TRBJ1-1 TRBV7-9 CASSLAQGPNEAFF
TRBJ2-3 TRBV7-6 CASARGTGSDTQYF
TRBJ2-7 TRBV3-1 CASSQDFWTGGARNEQYF
TRBJ2-7 TRBV5-6 CASSPQGTSYEQYF